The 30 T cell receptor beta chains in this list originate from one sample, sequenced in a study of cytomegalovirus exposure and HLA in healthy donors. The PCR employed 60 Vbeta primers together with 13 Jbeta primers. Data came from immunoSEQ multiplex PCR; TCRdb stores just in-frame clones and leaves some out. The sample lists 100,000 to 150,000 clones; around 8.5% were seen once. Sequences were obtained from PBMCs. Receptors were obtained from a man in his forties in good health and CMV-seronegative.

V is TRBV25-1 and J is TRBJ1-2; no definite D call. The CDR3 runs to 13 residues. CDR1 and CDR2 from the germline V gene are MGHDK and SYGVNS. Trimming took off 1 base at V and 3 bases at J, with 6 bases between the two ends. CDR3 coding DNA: TGTGCCAGCAGTGAATCCCAGTACTATGGCTACACCTTC. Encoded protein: CASSESQYYGYTF.

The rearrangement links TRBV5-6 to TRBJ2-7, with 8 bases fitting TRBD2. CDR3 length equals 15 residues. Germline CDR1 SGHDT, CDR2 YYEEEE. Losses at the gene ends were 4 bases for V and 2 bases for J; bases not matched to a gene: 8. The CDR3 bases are TGTGCCAGCAGCGGTGGGGGGACTAGTCCCTACGAGCAGTACTTC. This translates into CASSGGGTSPYEQYF. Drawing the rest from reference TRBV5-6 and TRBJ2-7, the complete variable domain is DAGVTQSPTHLIKTRGQQVTLRCSPKSGHDTVSWYQQALGQGPQFIFQYYEEEERQRGNFPDRFSGHQFPNYSSELNVNALLLGDSALYLCASSGGGTSPYEQYFGPGTRLTVT.

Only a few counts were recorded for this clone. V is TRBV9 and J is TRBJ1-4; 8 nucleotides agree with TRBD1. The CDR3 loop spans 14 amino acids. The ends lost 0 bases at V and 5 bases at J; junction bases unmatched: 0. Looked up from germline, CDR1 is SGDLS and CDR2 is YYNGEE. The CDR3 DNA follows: TGTGCCAGCAGCGTAGCAGGGGGCAATGAAAAACTGTTTTTT. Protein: CASSVAGGNEKLFF.

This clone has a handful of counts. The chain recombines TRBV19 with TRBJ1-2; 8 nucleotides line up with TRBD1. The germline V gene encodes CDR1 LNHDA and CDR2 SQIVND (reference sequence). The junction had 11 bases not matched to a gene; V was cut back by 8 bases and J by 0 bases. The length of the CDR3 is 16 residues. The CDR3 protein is CASWSRGREANYGYTF. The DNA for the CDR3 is TGTGCCAGTTGGAGCAGGGGGCGCGAAGCTAACTATGGCTACACCTTC.

CDR3 region: CASRLLIRGTEAFF. DNA of the CDR3: TGTGCCAGCAGGTTGCTTATTAGGGGGACTGAAGCTTTCTTT. The V and J genes are TRBV5-6 and TRBJ1-1; D possibly corresponds to TRBD1 (6 bases). CDR1 and CDR2 (germline): SGHDT, YYEEEE. The CDR3 runs 14 residues. Trimming took 5 bases from V and 5 from J, leaving 16 bases between them.

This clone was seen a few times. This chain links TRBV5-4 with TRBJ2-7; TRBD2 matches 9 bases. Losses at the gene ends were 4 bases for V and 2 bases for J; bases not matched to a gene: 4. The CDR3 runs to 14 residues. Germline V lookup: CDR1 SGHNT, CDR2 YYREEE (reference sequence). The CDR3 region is CASSPGLAPYEQYF. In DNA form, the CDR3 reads TGTGCCAGCAGCCCGGGACTAGCCCCCTACGAGCAGTACTTC.

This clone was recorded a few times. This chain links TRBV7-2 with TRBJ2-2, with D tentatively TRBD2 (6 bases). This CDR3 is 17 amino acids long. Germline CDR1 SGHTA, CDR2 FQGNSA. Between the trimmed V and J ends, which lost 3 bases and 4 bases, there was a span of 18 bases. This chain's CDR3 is CASSLSRLRGSTGELFF. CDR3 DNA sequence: TGTGCCAGCAGCTTGTCCCGTCTACGGGGGAGCACCGGGGAGCTGTTTTTT.

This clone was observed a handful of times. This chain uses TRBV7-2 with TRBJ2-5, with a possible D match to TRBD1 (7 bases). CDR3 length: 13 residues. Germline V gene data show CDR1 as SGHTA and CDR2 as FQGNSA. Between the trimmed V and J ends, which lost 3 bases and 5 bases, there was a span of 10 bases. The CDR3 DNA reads TGTGCCAGCAGCTTCCCAGGGGGGGAGACCCAGTACTTC. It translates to CASSFPGGETQYF.

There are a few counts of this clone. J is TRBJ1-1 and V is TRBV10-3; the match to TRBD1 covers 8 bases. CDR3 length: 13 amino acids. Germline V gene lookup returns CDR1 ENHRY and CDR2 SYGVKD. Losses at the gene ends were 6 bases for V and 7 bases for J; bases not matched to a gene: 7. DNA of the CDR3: TGTGCCATCAGCCTTCAGGGGGCTGATGAAGCTTTCTTT. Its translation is CAISLQGADEAFF.

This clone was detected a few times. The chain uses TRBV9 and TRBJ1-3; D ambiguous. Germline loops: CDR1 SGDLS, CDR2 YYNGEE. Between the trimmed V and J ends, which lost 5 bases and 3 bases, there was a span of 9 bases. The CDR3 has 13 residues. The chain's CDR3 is CASSTSGGNTIYF. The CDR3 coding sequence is TGTGCCAGCAGTACCAGCGGTGGAAACACCATATATTTT.

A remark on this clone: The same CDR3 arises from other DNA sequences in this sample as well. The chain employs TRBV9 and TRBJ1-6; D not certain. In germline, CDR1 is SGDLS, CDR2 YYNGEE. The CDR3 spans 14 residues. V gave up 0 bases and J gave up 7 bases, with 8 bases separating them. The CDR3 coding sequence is TGTGCCAGCAGCGTAGGCGAGAACAATTCACCCCTCCACTTT. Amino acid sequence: CASSVGENNSPLHF.

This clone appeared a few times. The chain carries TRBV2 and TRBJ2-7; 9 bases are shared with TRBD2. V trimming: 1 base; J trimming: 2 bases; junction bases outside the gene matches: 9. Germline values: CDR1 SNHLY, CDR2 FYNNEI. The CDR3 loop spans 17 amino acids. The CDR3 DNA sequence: TGTGCCAGCAGTGAAGACTACGGTGGCGGGGGGGCCTACGAGCAGTACTTC. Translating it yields CASSEDYGGGGAYEQYF.

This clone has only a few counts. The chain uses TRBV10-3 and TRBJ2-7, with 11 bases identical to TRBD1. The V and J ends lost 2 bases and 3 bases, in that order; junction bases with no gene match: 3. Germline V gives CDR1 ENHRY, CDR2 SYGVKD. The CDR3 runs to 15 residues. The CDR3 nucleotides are TGTGCCATCAGTGAGATCGGGACAGGGGGCTACGAGCAGTACTTC. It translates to CAISEIGTGGYEQYF.

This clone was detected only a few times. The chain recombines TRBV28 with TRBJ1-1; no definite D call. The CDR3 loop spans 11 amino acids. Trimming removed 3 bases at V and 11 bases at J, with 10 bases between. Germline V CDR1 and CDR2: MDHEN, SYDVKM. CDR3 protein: CASSFRQRAFF. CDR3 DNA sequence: TGTGCCAGCAGTTTCCGCCAGCGGGCTTTCTTT.

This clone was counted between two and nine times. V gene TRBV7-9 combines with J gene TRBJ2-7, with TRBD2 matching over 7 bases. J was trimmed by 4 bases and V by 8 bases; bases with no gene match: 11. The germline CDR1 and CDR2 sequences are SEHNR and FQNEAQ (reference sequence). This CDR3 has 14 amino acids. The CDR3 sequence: CASRRGSGDYEQYF. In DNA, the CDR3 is TGTGCCAGCCGCCGCGGGAGCGGGGATTACGAGCAGTACTTC.

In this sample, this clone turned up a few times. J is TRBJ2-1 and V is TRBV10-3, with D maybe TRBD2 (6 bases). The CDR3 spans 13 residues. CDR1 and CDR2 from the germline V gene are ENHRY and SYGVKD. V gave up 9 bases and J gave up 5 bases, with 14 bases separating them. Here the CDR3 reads CAIQAGRHNEQFF. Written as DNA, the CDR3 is TGTGCCATTCAAGCTGGGAGGCACAATGAGCAGTTCTTC.

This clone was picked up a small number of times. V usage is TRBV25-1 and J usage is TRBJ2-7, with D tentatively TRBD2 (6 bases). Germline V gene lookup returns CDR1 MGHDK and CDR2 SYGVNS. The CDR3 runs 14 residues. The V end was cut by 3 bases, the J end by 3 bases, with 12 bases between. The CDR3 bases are TGTGCCAGCAGTGAGCATTCGGGGGTCTACGAGCAGTACTTC. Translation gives CASSEHSGVYEQYF.

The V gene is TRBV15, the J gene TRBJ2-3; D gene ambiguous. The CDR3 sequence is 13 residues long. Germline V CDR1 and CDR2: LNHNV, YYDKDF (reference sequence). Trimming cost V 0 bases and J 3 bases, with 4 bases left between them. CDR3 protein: CATSRERTDTQYF. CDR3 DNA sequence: TGTGCCACCAGCAGAGAGAGGACAGATACGCAGTATTTT.

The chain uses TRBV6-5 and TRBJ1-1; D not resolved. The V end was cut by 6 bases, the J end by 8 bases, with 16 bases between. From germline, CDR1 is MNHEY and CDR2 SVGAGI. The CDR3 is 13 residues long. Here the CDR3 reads CASSLYYGTEAFF. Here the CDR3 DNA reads TGTGCCAGCAGCCTGTATTACGGTACGGAAGCTTTCTTT.

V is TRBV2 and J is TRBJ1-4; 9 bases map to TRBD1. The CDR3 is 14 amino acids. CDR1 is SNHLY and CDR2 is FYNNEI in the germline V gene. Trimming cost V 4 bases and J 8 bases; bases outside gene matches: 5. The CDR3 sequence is CASSGGQGREKLFF. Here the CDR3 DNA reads TGTGCCAGCAGTGGGGGACAGGGCCGGGAAAAACTGTTTTTT.

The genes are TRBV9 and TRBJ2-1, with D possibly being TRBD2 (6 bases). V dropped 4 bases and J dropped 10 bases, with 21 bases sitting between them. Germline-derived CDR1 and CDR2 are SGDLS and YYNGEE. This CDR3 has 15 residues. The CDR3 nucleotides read TGTGCCAGCAGCCCTTTAGCGGATCTCCGAGAGGAGCAGTTCTTC. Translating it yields CASSPLADLREEQFF. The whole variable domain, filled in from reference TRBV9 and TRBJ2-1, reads DSGVTQTPKHLITATGQRVTLRCSPRSGDLSVYWYQQSLDQGLQFLIQYYNGEERAKGNILERFSAQQFPDLHSELNLSSLELGDSALYFCASSPLADLREEQFFGPGTRLTVL.

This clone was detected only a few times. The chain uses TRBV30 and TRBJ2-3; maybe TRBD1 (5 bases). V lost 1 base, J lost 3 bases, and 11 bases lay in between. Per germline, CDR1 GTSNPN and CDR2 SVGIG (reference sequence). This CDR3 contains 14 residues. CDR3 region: CAWSEGVGTDTQYF. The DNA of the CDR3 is TGTGCCTGGAGTGAAGGGGTAGGGACAGATACGCAGTATTTT.

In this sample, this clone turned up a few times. CDR3 region: CASTSPGDEQFF. DNA of the CDR3: TGTGCCAGCACCTCACCGGGGGATGAGCAGTTCTTC. The chain has TRBV7-9 and TRBJ2-1; TRBD2 might be the D (6 bases). The germline CDR1 and CDR2 sequences are SEHNR and FQNEAQ (reference sequence). There are 12 residues in the CDR3. The ends were cut back, 7 bases at V and 8 bases at J, with 12 bases in the middle.

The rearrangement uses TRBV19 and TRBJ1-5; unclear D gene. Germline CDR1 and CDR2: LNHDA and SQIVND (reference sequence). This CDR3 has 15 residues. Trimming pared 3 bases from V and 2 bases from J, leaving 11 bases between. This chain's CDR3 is CASSIHYNGNQPQHF. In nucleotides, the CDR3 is TGTGCCAGTAGTATCCACTACAACGGCAATCAGCCCCAGCATTTT.

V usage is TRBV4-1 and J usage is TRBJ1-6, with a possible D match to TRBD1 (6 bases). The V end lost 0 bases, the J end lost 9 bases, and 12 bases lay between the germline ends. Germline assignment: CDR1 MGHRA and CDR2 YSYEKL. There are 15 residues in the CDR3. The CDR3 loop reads CASSQDYARGSPLHF. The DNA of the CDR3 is TGCGCCAGCAGCCAAGATTACGCCAGGGGTTCACCCCTCCACTTT.

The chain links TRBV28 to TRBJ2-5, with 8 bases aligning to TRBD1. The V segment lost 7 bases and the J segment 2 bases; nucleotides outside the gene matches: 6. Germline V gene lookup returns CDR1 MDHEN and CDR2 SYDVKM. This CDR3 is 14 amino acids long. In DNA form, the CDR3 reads TGTGCCAGCACCCGAGACAGGGGTCAAGAGACCCAGTACTTC. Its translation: CASTRDRGQETQYF.

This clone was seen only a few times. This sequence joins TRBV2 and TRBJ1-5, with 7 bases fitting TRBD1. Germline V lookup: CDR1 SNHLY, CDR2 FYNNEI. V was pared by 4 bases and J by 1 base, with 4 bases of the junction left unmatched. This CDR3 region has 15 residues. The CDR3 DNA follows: TGTGCCAGCAGTGCCCAGGGGGAGAGCAATCAGCCCCAGCATTTT. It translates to CASSAQGESNQPQHF.

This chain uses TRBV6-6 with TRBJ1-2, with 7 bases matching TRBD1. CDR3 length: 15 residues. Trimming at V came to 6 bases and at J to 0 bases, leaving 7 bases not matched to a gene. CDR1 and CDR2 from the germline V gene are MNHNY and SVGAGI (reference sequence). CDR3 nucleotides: TGTGCCAGCAGCTGGGACAGACCAGCTAACTATGGCTACACCTTC. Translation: CASSWDRPANYGYTF.

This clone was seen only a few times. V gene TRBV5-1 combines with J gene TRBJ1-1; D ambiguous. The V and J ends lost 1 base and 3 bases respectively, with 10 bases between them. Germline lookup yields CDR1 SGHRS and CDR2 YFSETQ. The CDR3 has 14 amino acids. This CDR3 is CASSLTQWDTEAFF. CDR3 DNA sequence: TGCGCCAGCAGCTTGACACAGTGGGACACTGAAGCTTTCTTT.

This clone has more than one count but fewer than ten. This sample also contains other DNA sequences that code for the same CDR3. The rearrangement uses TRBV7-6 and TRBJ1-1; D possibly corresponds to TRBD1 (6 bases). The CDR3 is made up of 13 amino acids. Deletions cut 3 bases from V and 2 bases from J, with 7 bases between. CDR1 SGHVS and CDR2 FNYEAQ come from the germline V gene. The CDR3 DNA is TGTGCCAGCAGCTTGGGACATAACACTGAAGCTTTCTTT. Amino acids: CASSLGHNTEAFF.